This TCR beta chain emerged from a study of CD8 T cells in acute hepatitis C reinfection (dated by TCRdb to 2020 to 2023). For the study in its entirety: This study examined the TCRbeta repertoire of CD8+ T cells that recognize the HCV NS3-1073 epitope, both during acute infection and after viral clearance. Several spontaneous resolvers contributed paired acute and follow-up samples. Broad study findings and their caveats: No follow-up repertoires were available for chronically infected subjects, since NS3-1073 specific cells were too rare to be sorted. Regardless of outcome, thirteen public clonotypes were found, and one public clonotype used V04-02/J02-02. All groups showed preferential use of the TRBV04 and TRBV06 gene families, a pattern that overrepresentation in the naive pool did not explain. NS3-1073 specific repertoires were highly diverse, with no significant diversity differences between acute resolver, follow-up resolver and acute chronic samples. CDR3 sequences shared with other epitopes were rarely observed, and exact matching may have been limited by differing sequencing approaches. Only the TCRbeta chain was sequenced in bulk, so alphabeta pairing of public clonotypes could not be determined.

The FACS-sorted cells had their genomic DNA extracted, and the commercial immunoSEQ service was used to sequence the TCRbeta chains. The paper's processing steps were these. The repertoire data were analyzed using ImmunoSEQ Analyzer software v3.0 and R v3.5.1. Only productive rearrangements were analyzed, because sequences with stop codons or out-of-frame rearrangements were removed. The sequencing provider supplied the Simpson diversity, Shannon entropy, CDR3 length and nucleotide addition metrics. Based on frequency, clonotypes were placed into dominant, sub-dominant, low or lowest abundance groups, and clonotypes under 0.1% were left out of most analyses. Any CDR3 amino acid clonotype present in at least two subjects at a cumulative frequency of at least 0.5% was labeled public. The immuneACCESS repertoire file appears here via TCRdb, limited to in-frame rearrangements. These files lack a portion of the clones; in checked studies, under half of the deficit traces to unresolved V genes, and the cause of the others is not known. From that table come the V and J calls and clone size; the DNA was used to work out D and trimming. For this sample there are tens of thousands of clones; approximately 83% appear just once. The ten largest clonotypes hold around 9.9% of the sample.

The germline V gene (reference sequence) gives CDR1 as SGHNT and CDR2 as YYREEE. The junction carries 16 bases between V and J, which are trimmed by 3 bases and 6 bases respectively. The CDR3 runs 15 residues from the cysteine to the phenylalanine. Only the CDR3 DNA stays, 45 bases, in frame from base 1. The time point label here, explained by the study, means: naive CD8 control sorted from an acute-time-point sample. Enrolled in the Montreal Hepatitis C Cohort (HEPCO) in Canada, the donors were people who inject drugs, and these donors were followed every 3 months. Acute primary HCV infection was defined as a positive HCV RNA or antibody test after a negative test within the previous 24 weeks. Cells were surface stained with CD3, CD8 and CD45RO antibodies, and an aqua fixable dye was used to exclude dead cells. The cohort included seven or eight spontaneous resolvers, defined as subjects with HCV RNA clearance within 24 weeks. From thawed, previously cryostored peripheral blood mononuclear cells, CD8+ T cells were purified through negative selection performed by means of the MACS CD8+ T cell Isolation Kit. Sorting of the cells was done on a BD FACSAria II cell sorter.

Details on this clone: Its antigen is unknown. Per-nucleotide qualities are absent, and no much larger clonotype sits a single base away.

The sequenced sample was naive CD8+ T cells from PBMCs. The label giving this sample's cell subset or site can be read as: sorted total naive CD45RO-negative CD8+ T cells. This chain joins TRBV5-4 to TRBJ2-4, with a tentative D gene TRBD2 over 6 matching bases. This receptor was obtained from a woman younger than 30 who spontaneously cleared hepatitis C infection. This receptor carries the CDR3 CASSYRYLGGNIQYF. The DNA sequence is as follows: TGTGCCAGCAGCTACCGCTATCTGGGGGGAAACATTCAGTACTTC.